This TCR beta chain was observed in a study of T cells in Graves' hyperthyroidism and ophthalmopathy (dated by TCRdb to between 2018 and 2020). At the level of the whole study: Peripheral blood samples were taken at initial diagnosis, before any treatment was given. To identify TCR V-J signatures that set the groups apart, the researchers used a discovery cohort of approximately 98 patients, made up of 40 to 45 with Graves' ophthalmopathy and 55 to 65 with stable Graves' hyperthyroidism. Prospective prediction of ophthalmopathy was tested in an independent validation cohort of 18 to 20 hyperthyroidism patients and 15 to 17 patients who later progressed to ophthalmopathy. For training and testing, the 100 or so patients in the discovery cohort were randomly divided in a 7:3 ratio. Thyroid tissue and blood T-cell repertoires from six or seven Graves' hyperthyroidism patients were also compared in the study. Once sampling was done, hyperthyroidism patients were given methimazole at a starting dose of 30 mg daily, whereas ophthalmopathy patients were given high-dose intravenous methylprednisolone. The paper describes TCR Vbeta CDR3 sequencing of about 140 peripheral blood samples, made up of some 40 ophthalmopathy patients, approximately 73 hyperthyroidism patients and roughly 17 progressor patients. The study at large found these results: A 13 V-J signature model separated ophthalmopathy from stable hyperthyroidism, with over 85% sensitivity and about 81% specificity in cross-validation and 80%/75% in testing. In validation, the model predicted progression to ophthalmopathy with 60% to 71% sensitivity and 72% to 85% specificity, a median of around 6.6 months before onset. Sample size was not statistically predetermined, and blinding of investigators to group allocation was not performed. Most expanded thyroid clonotypes (frequency above 0.001) were also found in blood, which suggests that blood repertoires may mirror thyroid immune responses.

The TCR beta CDR3 regions were amplified from RNA transcripts. The first round of RT-PCR for the TCR CDR3 was performed with the HTBI primer set and the Qiagen OneStep RT-PCR kit. A second multiplex PCR round built the libraries, followed by size selection and purification. The libraries were sequenced on an Illumina HiSeq2000 using paired-end 100 bp reads. The original methods were these. SOAPnuke was used to process the raw data, throwing out any read that contained adapters or uncalled bases, had a mean Phred below 15, or lacked an exact constant-primer or identifier match. High-quality paired reads were merged using COPE v1.2.5, and each unique nucleotide sequence was defined as a clonotype. MiTCR v1.1 was used to align the clonotypes against IMGT TRBV, TRBD and TRBJ reference segments. Only V-J combinations with frequency above 0.0001, covering 99.2% of repertoires, were analysed. The TCS score was defined as F50 (clonal expansion) divided by E x V (chaos), with BLOSUM62-based TCRdist calculated between CDR3 peptides within each V-J. Welch's t-statistics and random forest reduced 500 to 650 V-J features to about 12, which were used in a naive Bayes classifier (R e1071). TCRdb itself trimmed the public reads at Q25 with fastp, ran MiXCR and retained productive beta chains. Rows merge per CDR3 protein into single entries with the most common DNA and genes. These V and J calls originate from TCRdb's pipeline instead of the authors' own analysis. A total of 280,000 or so distinct CDR3 sequences appear in this sample, less than 30% of them only once. Approximately 30% of the sample belongs to the ten largest clones.

The hyperthyroidism patients were between 18 and 65 years old and newly diagnosed, with a disease duration of less than 2 months. Exclusion was applied to patients with uncontrolled infections, other autoimmune diseases, pregnancy or lactation. Diagnoses relied on clinical symptoms, serum thyroxine and TRAb, thyroid ultrasound and orbital computed tomography. Blood from progressor patients was drawn when they were first diagnosed with hyperthyroidism, before any ophthalmopathy symptoms appeared. PBMCs were separated from approximately 9.9 ml of fresh peripheral blood using Ficoll-Paque density gradient centrifugation. Progressor patients were defined as those initially diagnosed with Graves' hyperthyroidism in whom ophthalmopathy developed during follow-up. Total RNA was extracted with Trizol reagent, and quality was checked on an Agilent 2100 Bioanalyzer. Its CDR3 holds 17 amino acids, cysteine through phenylalanine. Left in the record is the CDR3 DNA by itself, 51 bases read in frame from the first base. Trimming at the junction amounts to 0 bases on V and 2 bases on J, and the germline ends lie 16 bases apart. CDR1 MNHEY and CDR2 SVGAGI are derived from the germline V gene.

This clonotype showed up many times. This receptor's antigen is unknown. Qualities for individual bases were not recorded, and no much larger clone is one base off. The rearranged chain carries TRBV6-5 and TRBJ1-1; TRBD1 could be the D gene, as 5 bases match. Material for sequencing was blood. This TCR was recovered from a man in his forties with Graves' hyperthyroidism that later progressed to Graves' ophthalmopathy. The CDR3 protein sequence reads: CASSYSNGGLLNTEAFF. The DNA sequence is as follows: TGTGCCAGCAGTTACTCGAACGGGGGACTATTAAACACTGAAGCTTTCTTT.